The source of this TCR beta chain is a study of blood T cell repertoires in COVID-19. Study summary: The study drew acute and convalescent COVID-19 samples from the United States, Italy and Spain.

This table comes from immunoSEQ multiplex PCR, and its TCRdb copy is limited to in-frame clones, with some not included. This table has under 250,000 clones, roughly 85% appearing once. The CDR3 is made up of 14 amino acids. Germline loops: CDR1 MNHEY, CDR2 SMNVEV (reference sequence). V was clipped by 5 bases and J by 0 bases, with 10 bases between them. Material: PBMCs or T cells enriched from blood (not recorded which). This TCR was recovered from a woman between 50 and 59 years old with acute COVID-19. The chain employs TRBV27 and TRBJ1-1; D unclear. The CDR3 coding sequence is TGTGCCAGCAGTCCTAGGATGATGAACACTGAAGCTTTCTTT. Protein sequence: CASSPRMMNTEAFF.